These 17 T cell receptor beta chains were sequenced from one sample in a study of OX40 agonist ivuxolimab in advanced cancers. Measured with immunoSEQ multiplex PCR; TCRdb has only the in-frame clones, and not every one. The profile shows about 60,000 clones, around nine tenths of them singletons. The sequencing here drew on CD4+ or CD8+ T cells sorted from blood, taken in a trial of the OX40 agonist ivuxolimab. The receptors come from an adult with an advanced solid tumor such as melanoma, head and neck, liver or kidney cancer.

The rearrangement joins TRBV28 to TRBJ2-2, with a weak D call TRBD2 (6 bases). This CDR3 spans 16 amino acids. The V gene's germline CDR1 is MDHEN and CDR2 SYDVKM. The ends were cut back, 1 base at V and 6 bases at J, with 15 bases in the middle. Here the CDR3 reads CASSLFRGSGSGELFF. The CDR3 nucleotides are TGTGCCAGCAGTTTATTCCGGGGGTCGGGGTCCGGGGAGCTGTTTTTT.

The chain links TRBV28 to TRBJ2-2; D possibly uses TRBD1 or TRBD2 (6 bases each). The germline CDR1 and CDR2 sequences are MDHEN and SYDVKM. Trimming removed 4 bases at V and 6 bases at J, with 9 bases between. The CDR3 extends over 13 amino acids. CDR3 in DNA: TGTGCCAGCAGTTCGGGGGCGGCCGGGGAGCTGTTTTTT. Translation gives CASSSGAAGELFF.

The rearrangement links TRBV5-4 to TRBJ2-1; D call uncertain. V lost 0 bases and J 6 bases, leaving 13 bases between the germline ends. Per germline, CDR1 SGHNT and CDR2 YYREEE (reference sequence). This CDR3 spans 15 amino acids. Written as DNA, the CDR3 is TGTGCCAGCAGCTTGGAGGGCCTCTACGGCAATGAGCAGTTCTTC. This translates into CASSLEGLYGNEQFF.

This clone was seen once. The gene calls are TRBV9 and TRBJ1-5; D not certain. V was shortened by 0 bases and J by 4 bases, with 11 bases between the two germline ends. The CDR3 is made up of 15 amino acids. CDR1 and CDR2 (germline): SGDLS, YYNGEE. The CDR3 bases are TGTGCCAGCAGCGTAGGAGATGGAGCGAATCAGCCCCAGCATTTT. As protein: CASSVGDGANQPQHF.

This clone was picked up one time. The genes are TRBV28 and TRBJ1-2; no reliable D call. CDR1 and CDR2 from the germline V gene are MDHEN and SYDVKM. This CDR3 contains 14 residues. V lost 2 bases and J lost 5, with 12 bases in between. The CDR3 sequence: CASSLRAVAYGYTF. The CDR3 DNA follows: TGTGCCAGCAGTTTACGAGCTGTAGCTTATGGCTACACCTTC.

The chain uses TRBV11-2 and TRBJ2-2; the D gene is possibly TRBD1 (5 bases). The CDR3 totals 14 residues. Trimming cost V 5 bases and J 7 bases, with 14 bases left between them. The germline V gene has CDR1 SGHAT and CDR2 FQNNGV. The CDR3 is CASSRWGSDGELFF. DNA of the CDR3: TGTGCCAGCAGCCGTTGGGGCTCTGACGGGGAGCTGTTTTTT.

The gene calls are TRBV11-1 and TRBJ2-1; 8 bases agree with TRBD2. V lost 4 bases, J lost 5 bases, and 10 bases stayed unmatched. The CDR3 is made up of 16 amino acids. Germline CDR1 SGHAT, CDR2 FQDESV (reference sequence). The CDR3 coding sequence is TGTGCCAGCAGCTCTCTCGGGACTAGGGACAACAATGAGCAGTTCTTC. Translated, it gives CASSSLGTRDNNEQFF.

This chain uses TRBV9 with TRBJ2-7; TRBD1 matches at 9 bases. Germline loops: CDR1 SGDLS, CDR2 YYNGEE. J gave up 1 base and V 3 bases, and 5 bases lay outside the gene matches. This CDR3 has 15 amino acids. The CDR3 loop is CASSAPDRGSYEQYF. The DNA for the CDR3 is TGTGCCAGCAGCGCCCCGGACAGGGGATCCTACGAGCAGTACTTC.

This clone was detected once. The chain combines TRBV5-1 with TRBJ2-5, with 10 bases that match TRBD2. The CDR3 is 23 residues long. Looked up from germline, CDR1 is SGHRS and CDR2 is YFSETQ. Trimming took 2 bases from V and 0 from J; bases not matched to a gene: 25. The DNA of the CDR3 is TGCGCCAGCAGCTTATCTTCGAGGGGGGCTCCAGCGGGAGGGAGGACGCACCAAGAGACCCAGTACTTC. The encoded protein is CASSLSSRGAPAGGRTHQETQYF. The complete variable domain, with remaining parts taken from reference TRBV5-1 and TRBJ2-5, reads KAGVTQTPRYLIKTRGQQVTLSCSPISGHRSVSWYQQTPGQGLQFLFEYFSETQRNKGNFPGRFSGRQFSNSRSEMNVSTLELGDSALYLCASSLSSRGAPAGGRTHQETQYFGPGTRLLVL.

This clone was picked up one time. This chain uses TRBV25-1 with TRBJ2-7; TRBD1 matches at 10 bases. Unmatched junction bases numbered 9, after V lost 5 bases and J lost 5 bases. The CDR3 extends over 15 amino acids. Looked up from germline, CDR1 is MGHDK and CDR2 is SYGVNS. CDR3: CASSYRTGGRNEQYF. DNA for the CDR3: TGTGCCAGCAGTTACCGGACAGGGGGTAGGAACGAGCAGTACTTC.

V gene TRBV28 combines with J gene TRBJ2-7; no firm D call. This CDR3 is built from 16 residues. The germline V gene has CDR1 MDHEN and CDR2 SYDVKM. Trimming stripped 3 bases from V and 3 bases from J, with 18 bases between. Here the CDR3 DNA reads TGTGCCAGCAGTTTGCGTCGTTGGGCCGGCAGCTACGAGCAGTACTTC. Amino acid sequence: CASSLRRWAGSYEQYF. Full variable domain (rest looked up from reference TRBV28 and TRBJ2-7): DVKVTQSSRYLVKRTGEKVFLECVQDMDHENMFWYRQDPGLGLRLIYFSYDVKMKEKGDIPEGYSVSREKKERFSLILESASTNQTSMYLCASSLRRWAGSYEQYFGPGTRLTVT.

The V call is TRBV4-1, the J call TRBJ2-2, with 7 bases identical to TRBD2. CDR1 MGHRA and CDR2 YSYEKL come from the germline V gene. Trimming at V came to 6 bases and at J to 1 base, leaving 5 bases not matched to a gene. The length of the CDR3 is 15 residues. The DNA of the CDR3 is TGCGCCAGCAGTCCCACTAGCGTGAACACCGGGGAGCTGTTTTTT. Its protein is CASSPTSVNTGELFF.

The CDR3 protein is CSVSSGAGYTGELFF. CDR3 in DNA: TGCAGCGTTTCTTCAGGGGCAGGGTACACCGGGGAGCTGTTTTTT. The chain has TRBV29-1 and TRBJ2-2, with D perhaps matching TRBD1 (6 bases). The CDR3 covers 15 residues. With 5 bases removed from V and 3 bases from J, the gap between germline ends came to 16 bases. Per the germline V gene, CDR1 is SQVTM and CDR2 is ANQGSEA.

This clone was counted at least ten times. The CDR3: CASSSLLTVNYGYTF. In DNA, the CDR3 is TGTGCCAGCAGTTCCCTCCTGACAGTTAACTATGGCTACACCTTC. The rearrangement uses TRBV28 and TRBJ1-2; tentatively, D is TRBD1 (5 bases). The CDR3 has 15 amino acids. CDR1 MDHEN and CDR2 SYDVKM come from the germline V gene. The germline V and J ends were trimmed by 4 bases and 1 base, with 13 bases remaining between them.

The chain uses TRBV19 and TRBJ2-3; 7 bases are a match to TRBD1. The CDR3 consists of 14 residues. The J segment lost 4 bases and the V segment lost 5 bases, leaving 6 bases of the junction unmatched. CDR1 and CDR2 from the germline V gene are LNHDA and SQIVND (reference sequence). CDR3 bases: TGTGCCAGTAGTTCGCAGGGGGTCGCAGATACGCAGTATTTT. Translated, it gives CASSSQGVADTQYF.

The chain uses TRBV4-3 and TRBJ1-2, with D possibly matching TRBD1 (5 bases). The CDR3 is made up of 14 amino acids. The germline CDR1 and CDR2 sequences are LGHNA and YSLEER. V lost 0 bases and J 7 bases, leaving 12 bases between the germline ends. CDR3 sequence: CASSQDLGGFGYTF. In DNA, the CDR3 is TGCGCCAGCAGCCAAGATCTGGGGGGATTTGGCTACACCTTC.

This chain uses TRBV18 with TRBJ1-1; 7 bases fit TRBD1. The CDR3 covers 14 residues. The trim removed 2 bases at V and 6 bases at J, leaving 6 bases unmatched. Germline CDR1 and CDR2: KGHSH and LQKENI. CDR3 DNA: TGTGCCAGCTCACCATCAGGGGGTGTCTCTGAAGCTTTCTTT. As protein: CASSPSGGVSEAFF.